Below are 16 T cell receptor beta chains sequenced from a single sample in a study of monozygotic twins with inflammatory bowel disease. TCRdb re-called the 5' RACE reads; one entry per CDR3 protein, DNA not given. This table lists 150,000 to 200,000 distinct CDR3 sequences. Sequenced input: blood. All receptors derive from a human donor with ulcerative colitis or Crohn's disease, or a healthy co-twin of an affected twin (not recorded which).

The chain has TRBV12-3 or TRBV12-4 and TRBJ2-7; TCRdb gives TRBD1 as the D gene, but with no DNA this cannot be confirmed. This CDR3 has 14 amino acids. The CDR3 region is CASSPGQRAYEQYF.

The V gene is TRBV5-1, the J gene TRBJ1-1. Germline CDR1 SGHRS, CDR2 YFSETQ. The CDR3 has 16 residues. CDR3 residues: CASTIAGPPGNTEAFF.

The V and J genes are TRBV5-1 and TRBJ2-1; the D gene TCRdb calls, TRBD1, cannot be checked with no DNA. CDR1 SGHRS and CDR2 YFSETQ come from the germline V gene. This CDR3 region has 14 residues. CDR3 residues: CASSLSASGPGGFF.

This chain connects TRBV5-1 to TRBJ1-2; TCRdb outputs TRBD1, but without DNA this stays unchecked. Germline lookup yields CDR1 SGHRS and CDR2 YFSETQ. This CDR3 contains 14 residues. CDR3 loop: CASSLEWTGNGYTF. Filled out from reference TRBV5-1 and TRBJ1-2, the complete variable domain reads KAGVTQTPRYLIKTRGQQVTLSCSPISGHRSVSWYQQTPGQGLQFLFEYFSETQRNKGNFPGRFSGRQFSNSRSEMNVSTLELGDSALYLCASSLEWTGNGYTFGSGTRLTVV.

The chain links TRBV19 to TRBJ2-2; without DNA, the TCRdb call of TRBD2 cannot be checked. The CDR3 length is 16 residues. Germline assignment: CDR1 LNHDA and CDR2 SQIVND (reference sequence). CDR3: CASSIWTSGSPRELFF. Based on the CDR3 plus reference TRBV19 and TRBJ2-2, the full variable domain is DGGITQSPKYLFRKEGQNVTLSCEQNLNHDAMYWYRQDPGQGLRLIYYSQIVNDFQKGDIAEGYSVSREKKESFPLTVTSAQKNPTAFYLCASSIWTSGSPRELFFGEGSRLTVL.

J is TRBJ1-1 and V is TRBV7-9; the D gene TCRdb calls, TRBD1, cannot be checked with no DNA. The CDR3 is made up of 15 amino acids. CDR1 is SEHNR and CDR2 is FQNEAQ in the germline V gene (reference sequence). CDR3 protein: CASSLGGARNTEAFF.

The chain combines TRBV5-4 with TRBJ2-1; the TRBD2 assignment by TCRdb is unverifiable without DNA. This CDR3 region has 13 residues. Germline V gene lookup returns CDR1 SGHNT and CDR2 YYREEE (reference sequence). The CDR3 region is CASSGGGEYEQFF.

This chain connects TRBV7-2 to TRBJ2-6. Germline assignment: CDR1 SGHTA and CDR2 FQGNSA. The CDR3 runs to 14 residues. CDR3 amino acids: CASSLDSGANVLTF.

The J gene is TRBJ2-7, the V gene TRBV25-1; TCRdb indicates TRBD1, and absent DNA this call remains unverified. The CDR3 loop spans 14 amino acids. From germline, CDR1 is MGHDK and CDR2 SYGVNS. The CDR3 sequence: CASSNRGRPYEQYF.

The chain has TRBV10-3 and TRBJ1-2; TCRdb selects TRBD1, and the lack of DNA leaves this call unchecked. From germline, CDR1 is ENHRY and CDR2 SYGVKD. The CDR3 extends over 15 amino acids. The CDR3: CAIGPGQGKSGGYTF.

The chain combines TRBV6-4 with TRBJ2-1; the TCRdb D gene call, TRBD1, has no DNA to confirm it. CDR3 length: 15 amino acids. Germline CDR1 is MRHNA and CDR2 is SNTAGT. The CDR3: CASSDSFGEGNEQFF.

The CDR3 loop is CASSSPGTSGSIGEQFF. V and J are TRBV5-5 and TRBJ2-1; the TRBD2 assignment by TCRdb is unverifiable without DNA. Germline V gene data show CDR1 as SGHKS and CDR2 as YYEKEE (reference sequence). This CDR3 region has 17 residues.

V and J are TRBV20-1 and TRBJ2-5; without DNA, the TCRdb call of TRBD2 cannot be checked. This CDR3 has 13 amino acids. Germline values: CDR1 DFQATT, CDR2 SNEGSKA (reference sequence). The CDR3: CSGPTGDQETQYF.

The V gene is TRBV6-9, the J gene TRBJ2-2; TCRdb's D call of TRBD1 is untestable without DNA. Germline V gene sequence: CDR1 MNHGY, CDR2 SVAAGI. The length of the CDR3 is 15 residues. The CDR3 sequence is CASSYTGDGTGELFF.

The chain employs TRBV4-3 and TRBJ2-2. CDR1 is LGHNA, CDR2 YSLEER, per germline. CDR3 size: 13 residues. This CDR3 is CASSQDQTGELFF.

This chain joins TRBV15 and TRBJ2-7. The CDR3 extends over 15 amino acids. Germline-derived CDR1 and CDR2 are LNHNV and YYDKDF (reference sequence). CDR3 in amino acids: CATSREPRGPYEQYF.